This TCR beta chain emerged from a study of T-cell memory formation after mild COVID-19. Study at large: Largely, TCR clusters stayed within a single donor. Study-wide points: Day 15 to 85 contracting clones showed balanced CD4/CD8; day 15 to 37 expanders favored CD4+. Contracting CD8+ clones were enriched in EMRA, CD4+ mainly in CM and EM.

Via MiXCR, TCRdb re-called the 5' RACE reads, giving one row per CDR3 protein. The repertoire holds around 150,000 distinct CDR3 sequences, with around a tenth as singletons. This clonotype was observed a few times. Its antigen is still unknown. The CDR3 runs to 17 residues. Deletions cut 6 bases from V and 3 bases from J, with 23 bases between. CDR1 is MNHEY, CDR2 SMNVEV, per germline (reference sequence). The specimen was PBMCs or a T cell subset sorted from them (not recorded which). This sequence was found in a man between 18 and 29 years old who had mild COVID-19 (a few samples of this study predate the infection). Cell type and time point are not known. This chain joins TRBV27 and TRBJ1-1, with a tentative D call TRBD1 (6 bases). CDR3 nucleotide sequence: TGTGCCAGCAGGACCTCAACAGGGTTACTAGGGCACACTGAAGCTTTCTTT. This sequence encodes CASRTSTGLLGHTEAFF.